Presented here are 22 T cell receptor beta chains from one specimen sequenced in a study of control samples from healthy donors and cancer patients. The assay was immunoSEQ multiplex PCR, and TCRdb's table has in-frame clones only and misses some. The data contain some 90,000 clones, about 88% of them singletons. Sequencing was performed on blood. The receptor set was obtained from a woman aged 45-59 years in good health.

This clone was picked up a small number of times. V gene TRBV18 combines with J gene TRBJ2-2; the D gene is possibly TRBD1 (7 bases). Trimming cost V 3 bases and J 2 bases, with 13 bases left between them. There are 16 residues in the CDR3. The germline V gene has CDR1 KGHSH and CDR2 LQKENI. This CDR3 is CASSPSGGSNTGELFF. DNA for the CDR3: TGTGCCAGCTCACCTTCAGGGGGGAGCAACACCGGGGAGCTGTTTTTT.

The chain joins TRBV5-8 to TRBJ1-5, with D perhaps TRBD1 (5 bases). Germline loops: CDR1 SGHTS, CDR2 YDEGEE. The CDR3 loop spans 16 amino acids. V was clipped by 0 bases and J by 4 bases, with 14 bases between them. CDR3 nucleotides: TGTGCCAGCAGCTTGGGGGGCGGTAATTGGAATCAGCCCCAGCATTTT. Translating it yields CASSLGGGNWNQPQHF.

This clone appeared a few times. The gene calls are TRBV6-6 and TRBJ1-2; perhaps TRBD1 as D (5 bases). V lost 7 bases and J 3 bases, leaving 12 bases between the germline ends. The germline gives CDR1 MNHNY, CDR2 SVGAGI (reference sequence). The CDR3 sequence is 13 residues long. The CDR3 region has the DNA TGTGCCAGCAAGTTGGGGGACCACTATGGCTACACCTTC. Protein: CASKLGDHYGYTF.

The V call is TRBV7-3, the J call TRBJ2-7; D not certain. The germline CDR1 and CDR2 sequences are SGHTA and FQGTGA. This CDR3 spans 14 amino acids. V was trimmed by 5 bases and J by 0 bases, leaving 11 bases between them. Written as DNA, the CDR3 is TGTGCCAGCAGCCCGTCCCACAGCTCCTACGAGCAGTACTTC. It is translated as CASSPSHSSYEQYF.

This chain links TRBV7-8 with TRBJ2-7; a weak D match, TRBD2 (5 bases). Germline CDR1 SGHVS, CDR2 FQNEAQ. V was shortened by 4 bases and J by 1 base, with 14 bases between the two germline ends. This CDR3 contains 15 residues. CDR3 DNA sequence: TGTGCCAGCAGCTCCCTAAACGAGGGTTCCTACGAGCAGTACTTC. This encodes CASSSLNEGSYEQYF.

The V call is TRBV7-2, the J call TRBJ1-5; TRBD1 is a possible D gene (6 bases). Germline-derived CDR1 and CDR2 are SGHTA and FQGNSA. This CDR3 contains 18 residues. V was pared by 0 bases and J by 0 bases, with 15 bases between. The CDR3 region has the DNA TGTGCCAGCAGCTTAGCAGTACAGGGAAGCCGTAGCAATCAGCCCCAGCATTTT. Translating it yields CASSLAVQGSRSNQPQHF.

The rearrangement uses TRBV29-1 and TRBJ2-3; a weak D match, TRBD2 (6 bases). Germline V lookup: CDR1 SQVTM, CDR2 ANQGSEA. The length of the CDR3 is 12 residues. V lost 7 bases and J lost 2, with 10 bases in between. The CDR3: CSAGSATDTQYF. As DNA, the CDR3 is TGCAGCGCCGGGAGCGCCACAGATACGCAGTATTTT.

The chain has TRBV19 and TRBJ1-2; possibly TRBD1 for D (6 bases). The V end was cut by 6 bases, the J end by 1 base, with 15 bases between. The CDR3 covers 15 residues. In germline, CDR1 is LNHDA, CDR2 SQIVND (reference sequence). CDR3 coding DNA: TGTGCCAGTAGGGACAGCCTAGTCCTTAACTATGGCTACACCTTC. It is translated as CASRDSLVLNYGYTF.

The chain is built from TRBV28 and TRBJ1-2; unclear D gene. V shed 6 bases and J shed 3 bases, with 11 bases lying between them. This CDR3 is 13 amino acids long. Germline loops: CDR1 MDHEN, CDR2 SYDVKM. The CDR3 loop is CASSRGLHYGYTF. The DNA for the CDR3 is TGTGCCAGCAGCCGAGGACTGCACTATGGCTACACCTTC.

V usage is TRBV3-1 (or the pseudogene TRBV3-2) and J usage is TRBJ2-1; 9 bases agree with TRBD1. V trimming: 5 bases; J trimming: 8 bases; junction bases outside the gene matches: 10. This CDR3 region has 15 residues. The germline V gene has CDR1 LGHDT and CDR2 YNNKEL (reference sequence). In DNA form, the CDR3 reads TGTGCCAGCAGCTCCCGGGACAGGGCTCGGCATGAGCAGTTCTTC. Its protein product is CASSSRDRARHEQFF.

The chain recombines TRBV6-6 with TRBJ1-5, with D possibly TRBD1 on 6 matching bases. The germline gives CDR1 MNHNY, CDR2 SVGAGI (reference sequence). Trimming took off 7 bases at V and 7 bases at J, with 17 bases between the two ends. This CDR3 is 14 amino acids long. CDR3 loop: CASTLKGGGQPQHF. Written as DNA, the CDR3 is TGTGCCAGCACCCTTAAGGGGGGCGGACAGCCCCAGCATTTT.

J is TRBJ2-3 and V is TRBV6-5, with unresolved D. CDR3 length equals 15 residues. Trimming shortened V by 7 bases and J by 0 bases, and 14 bases separated the two germline ends. Germline CDR1 and CDR2: MNHEY and SVGAGI. CDR3 nucleotides: TGTGCCAGCACTTCCGGAAGTGCTAGCACAGATACGCAGTATTTT. Protein product: CASTSGSASTDTQYF.

The chain carries TRBV10-3 and TRBJ1-1, with D uncertain. The CDR3 loop spans 11 amino acids. CDR1 ENHRY and CDR2 SYGVKD come from the germline V gene. V lost 1 base and J lost 8, with 5 bases in between. DNA for the CDR3: TGTGCCATCAGTGAGTACCTGGAAGCTTTCTTT. Amino acid sequence: CAISEYLEAFF.

This chain uses TRBV19 with TRBJ1-5; D unresolved. CDR1 LNHDA and CDR2 SQIVND come from the germline V gene (reference sequence). Between the trimmed V and J ends, which lost 5 bases and 7 bases, there was a span of 9 bases. This CDR3 region has 12 residues. Written as DNA, the CDR3 is TGTGCCAGTAGTTATTTTGGCCAGCCCCAGCATTTT. This encodes CASSYFGQPQHF.

This chain connects TRBV28 to TRBJ2-2, with 11 bases lining up with TRBD2. J lost 1 base, V lost 8 bases, and 0 bases had no gene match. The CDR3 has 14 residues. CDR1 is MDHEN, CDR2 SYDVKM, per germline. The CDR3 DNA reads as TGTGCCAGCGGACTAGCGGGGAACACCGGGGAGCTGTTTTTT. Translation: CASGLAGNTGELFF.

The J gene is TRBJ1-2, the V gene TRBV7-2; maybe TRBD1 (5 bases). Trimming pared 3 bases from V and 6 bases from J, leaving 11 bases between. The CDR3 has 13 residues. Germline values: CDR1 SGHTA, CDR2 FQGNSA. The CDR3 loop is CASSFFATDGYTF. For the CDR3, the DNA is TGTGCCAGCAGCTTCTTTGCGACAGATGGCTACACCTTC.

The V call is TRBV28, the J call TRBJ2-7, with 13 bases identical to TRBD2. CDR1 and CDR2 (germline): MDHEN, SYDVKM. The CDR3 loop spans 15 amino acids. J was trimmed by 6 bases and V by 6 bases; bases with no gene match: 8. The CDR3 region is CASRGLAGVMGEQYF. The CDR3 bases are TGTGCCAGCAGAGGACTAGCGGGAGTTATGGGCGAGCAGTACTTC.

This clone was detected once. The rearrangement uses TRBV5-1 and TRBJ2-5, with TRBD1 matching over 8 bases. The J segment lost 5 bases and the V segment lost 4 bases, leaving 4 bases of the junction unmatched. The CDR3 runs to 13 residues. Germline V gene data show CDR1 as SGHRS and CDR2 as YFSETQ. CDR3 region: CASSATGVETQYF. CDR3 in DNA: TGCGCCAGCAGCGCGACAGGGGTGGAGACCCAGTACTTC.

This chain uses TRBV28 with TRBJ1-6; 7 nucleotides align to TRBD1. The J segment lost 4 bases and the V segment lost 6 bases, leaving 6 bases of the junction unmatched. Germline V gene data show CDR1 as MDHEN and CDR2 as SYDVKM. The CDR3 runs to 15 residues. DNA of the CDR3: TGTGCCAGCAGCCACCGACAGGGATATAATTCACCCCTCCACTTT. Encoded protein: CASSHRQGYNSPLHF.

The chain has TRBV5-6 and TRBJ1-2; 7 nucleotides align to TRBD1. The ends lost 3 bases at V and 8 bases at J; junction bases unmatched: 13. Looked up from germline, CDR1 is SGHDT and CDR2 is YYEEEE. The CDR3 covers 15 residues. The CDR3 DNA sequence: TGTGCCAGCAGCTCCCTACAGGGGAGTGGTCCGGGCTACACCTTC. Amino acid sequence: CASSSLQGSGPGYTF.

The chain couples TRBV5-1 to TRBJ2-3; TRBD2 is a possible D gene (6 bases). The V gene's germline CDR1 is SGHRS and CDR2 YFSETQ. This CDR3 is 14 amino acids long. V lost 4 bases and J lost 0, with 9 bases in between. CDR3 sequence reads: CASSPGVSTDTQYF. CDR3 coding DNA: TGCGCCAGCAGCCCGGGAGTAAGCACAGATACGCAGTATTTT.

The gene calls are TRBV6-6 and TRBJ2-5; 11 bases agree with TRBD2. Germline CDR1 reads MNHNY; CDR2 reads SVGAGI (reference sequence). This CDR3 contains 16 residues. The ends lost 0 bases at V and 5 bases at J; junction bases unmatched: 5. CDR3: CASSYSSGGVVETQYF. DNA for the CDR3: TGTGCCAGCAGTTACTCTAGCGGGGGGGTTGTTGAGACCCAGTACTTC.